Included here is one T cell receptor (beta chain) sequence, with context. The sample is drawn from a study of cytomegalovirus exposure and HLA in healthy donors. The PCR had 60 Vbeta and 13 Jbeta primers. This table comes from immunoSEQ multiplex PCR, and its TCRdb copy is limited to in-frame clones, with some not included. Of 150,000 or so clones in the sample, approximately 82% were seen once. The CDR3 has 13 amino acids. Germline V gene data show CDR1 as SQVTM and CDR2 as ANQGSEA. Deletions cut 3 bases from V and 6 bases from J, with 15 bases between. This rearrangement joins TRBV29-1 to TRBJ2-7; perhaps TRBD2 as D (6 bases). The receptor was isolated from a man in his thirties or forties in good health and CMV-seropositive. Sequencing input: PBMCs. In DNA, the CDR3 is TGCAGCGTTGACCTGTACGAGGGAGGCGAGCAGTACTTC. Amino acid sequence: CSVDLYEGGEQYF.